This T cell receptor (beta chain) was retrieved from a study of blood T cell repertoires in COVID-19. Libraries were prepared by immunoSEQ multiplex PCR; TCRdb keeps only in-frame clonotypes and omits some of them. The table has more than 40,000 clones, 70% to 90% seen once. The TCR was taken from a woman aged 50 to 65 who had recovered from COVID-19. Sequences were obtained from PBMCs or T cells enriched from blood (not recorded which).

The CDR3 coding sequence is TGTGCCAGCAGCTTAAGGGGAGGGAACACTGAAGCTTTCTTT. Translating it yields CASSLRGGNTEAFF. The J gene is TRBJ1-1, the V gene TRBV5-8; TRBD1 is a possible D gene (5 bases). The CDR3 is made up of 14 amino acids. Trimming cost V 2 bases and J 1 base, with 9 bases left between them. Germline values: CDR1 SGHTS, CDR2 YDEGEE.